This record looks at one T cell receptor (beta chain) sequence and its context. This entry comes from a study of shared clonotypes between healthy human individuals. In the naive CD8 group, cells lacked CD45RO and were positively selected for CCR7, so terminally differentiated effector memory CD45RA+ cells were left out. The V gene end was trimmed by 4 bases and the J gene end by 6 bases; junction bases not matched to a gene: 8. Per the germline V gene, CDR1 is SEHNR and CDR2 is FQNEAQ (reference sequence). The CDR3 totals 14 residues. TCRdb keeps only in-frame clones here, not all; method: immunoSEQ multiplex PCR. Among 550,000 to 750,000 clones, roughly 95% were seen once, and the ten largest hold 0.09% to 0.13%.

Source material: naive CD8+ T cells sorted from blood. The J gene is TRBJ1-1, the V gene TRBV7-9; 7 nucleotides line up with TRBD1. This TCR came from a woman between 25 and 40 years old in good health. The CDR3 loop reads CASSSGQEYSEAFF. Here the CDR3 DNA reads TGTGCCAGCAGCTCAGGACAGGAATACTCTGAAGCTTTCTTT.